This T cell receptor beta chain stems from a study of cytomegalovirus exposure and HLA in healthy donors. To note about this clone: What it binds is unknown.

Study findings and constraints: Follow-up analysis later connected one missense variant in DCLRE1C with trimming of TCR beta V- and J-genes. Roughly uniform depth of sequencing across donors was assumed in presence/absence analyses.

The V segment lost 6 bases and the J segment 2 bases; nucleotides outside the gene matches: 12. Per the germline V gene, CDR1 is SGDLS and CDR2 is YYNGEE. The CDR3 consists of 18 residues. With 60 Vbeta and 13 Jbeta primers, the PCR was carried out. Methods used by the authors: Later analysis identified roughly 84 million unique TCR beta chains, about 10 million shared. The table came from immunoSEQ multiplex PCR; TCRdb's copy has only in-frame clones and leaves some out. Clone size and the V and J calls come from that table; the DNA yielded D and trimming. The sample lists approximately 93,000 clones, about 79% occurring once.

This clonotype originated in a man aged 45-60 years in good health and CMV-seronegative. This rearrangement joins TRBV9 to TRBJ2-6; 9 bases are a match to TRBD2. The sequenced sample consisted of PBMCs. The chain's CDR3 is CASNYRGAGGPGANVLTF. The CDR3 coding sequence is TGTGCCAGCAACTATAGGGGTGCGGGAGGGCCTGGGGCCAACGTCCTGACTTTC.